Listed below are T cell receptor beta chains from one sample, sequenced in a study of blood T cell repertoires in COVID-19. Profiled with immunoSEQ multiplex PCR; TCRdb holds only in-frame clones, not every one. The data show about 95,000 clones, roughly 80% seen once. The sequenced material came from peripheral blood. The receptor source for this set is a man older than 75 with active or convalescent COVID-19. Both conserved end residues are part of each CDR3. The D gene is left open where the match is weak. A row's size may be missing; if present it is once, few, many or a size class.

once TRBD1 TRBJ2-3 TRBV3-1/TRBV3-2 TGTGCCAGCAGCCAGAGGACAGGGGTTAAACAGTATTTT CASSQRTGVKQYF
. . TRBJ2-4 TRBV10-1 TGCGCCAGCAGTGAAGGGGGGGAGTGGACCATTCAGTACTTC CASSEGGEWTIQYF
. . TRBJ2-7 TRBV5-1 TGCGCCAGCAGACAACAGGGCTACGAGCAGTACTTC CASRQQGYEQYF
once TRBD2 TRBJ2-7 TRBV6-5 TGTGCCACCCGATCGGGGGGCTACGAGCAGTACTTC CATRSGGYEQYF
. . TRBJ2-2 TRBV6-5 TGTGCCAGCAGTTGGAGGCTCGGGGAGCTGTTTTTT CASSWRLGELFF
. TRBD1 TRBJ2-2 TRBV3-1/TRBV3-2 TGTGCCAGCAGCCAAGGGACAGGGATGGGGGAGCTGTTTTTT CASSQGTGMGELFF
. TRBD1 TRBJ1-5 TRBV6-4 TGTGCCAGCATCACGACAGGGGCAAGGTTAGGTCAGCCCCAGCATTTT CASITTGARLGQPQHF
many TRBD1 TRBJ2-7 TRBV5-1 TGCGCCAGCAGCATAGGGGGCTTCAACGAGCAGTACTTC CASSIGGFNEQYF
. TRBD1 TRBJ1-6 TRBV6-5 TGTGCCAGCAGTACCCCGACAGGGACAGGTTCACCCCTCCACTTT CASSTPTGTGSPLHF
few . TRBJ1-3 TRBV6-5 TGTGCCAGCAGTTACTCGCTTGAGCGCGGAAACACCATATATTTT CASSYSLERGNTIYF
. . TRBJ2-5 TRBV4-1 TGCGCCAGCAGCCAAGTGGGGGCTGGCGCGGAGACCCAGTACTTC CASSQVGAGAETQYF
. . TRBJ1-1 TRBV5-4 TGTGCCAGCAGCTTGAGAAGGGGGTATGAAGCTTTCTTT CASSLRRGYEAFF
few TRBD1 TRBJ1-4 TRBV24-1 TGTGCCCCGCTCATTGGGGGACAGGGGGCTTCTAATGAAAAACTGTTTTTT CAPLIGGQGASNEKLFF
. TRBD1 TRBJ1-2 TRBV11-2 TGTGCCAGCAGCCGAGACAGGGGGCTAGACTATGGCTACACCTTC CASSRDRGLDYGYTF
once TRBD1 TRBJ2-2 TRBV18 TGTGCCAGCTCACGGGACACAGGGGACACCGGGGAGCTGTTTTTT CASSRDTGDTGELFF
. TRBD2 TRBJ2-3 TRBV3-1/TRBV3-2 TGTGCCAGCAGCCAAGGGGTCGGGGGGATGGGCCCAGATACGCAGTATTTT CASSQGVGGMGPDTQYF
. TRBD2 TRBJ2-1 TRBV18 TGTGCCAGCTCACCGACTTCCATCCTAGCGGGGGGGCAGAAAAGTGAGCAGTTCTTC CASSPTSILAGGQKSEQFF
. TRBD2 TRBJ2-2 TRBV7-2 TGTGCCAGCAGCCACATCGGGACTAGAGGTCTCCGCACCGGGGAGCTGTTTTTT CASSHIGTRGLRTGELFF
. TRBD1 TRBJ1-6 TRBV5-1 TGCGCCAGCAGGGGCCAGGGGGCGAATTCACCCCTCCACTTT CASRGQGANSPLHF
. . TRBJ1-2 TRBV5-4 TGTGCCAGCAGCTTGGTGGGACAAAACTATGGCTACACCTTC CASSLVGQNYGYTF
. . TRBJ1-3 TRBV12-3/TRBV12-4 TGTGCCAGCAGTCGGGACTCTGGAAACACCATATATTTT CASSRDSGNTIYF
. . TRBJ1-1 TRBV28 TGTGCCAGCAGTTTAAGGAGTGAAGCTTTCTTT CASSLRSEAFF
. . TRBJ1-3 TRBV7-9 TGTGCCAGCACCTGGAGTACTGGACTTGGAAACACCATATATTTT CASTWSTGLGNTIYF
. . TRBJ1-2 TRBV28 TGTGCCAGCAGGGGGCCCGGGCCCCCTAACTATGGCTACACCTTC CASRGPGPPNYGYTF
. . TRBJ1-1 TRBV5-4 TGTGCCAGCAGCTTGGACAGGACGGACACTGAAGCTTTCTTT CASSLDRTDTEAFF
. . TRBJ1-1 TRBV2 TGTGCCAGCAGTGAAGGAGGGGCCGCAGGGAGGGCAACTGAAGCTTTCTTT CASSEGGAAGRATEAFF
. TRBD2 TRBJ2-1 TRBV6-6 TGTGCCAGCAGTTACGGGGGAGAGCGGGGCTACAATGAGCAGTTCTTC CASSYGGERGYNEQFF
few . TRBJ1-3 TRBV6-5 TGTGCCAGCAACGCCGCGGGGGGGAGAAACACCATATATTTT CASNAAGGRNTIYF
. TRBD1 TRBJ2-1 TRBV5-4 TGTGCCAGCAGCCCTGGACAGGGGAGCTACAATGAGCAGTTCTTC CASSPGQGSYNEQFF
. TRBD1 TRBJ2-5 TRBV5-1 TGCGCCAGCAGCGGAAGGACAGGGAGGGAGACCCAGTACTTC CASSGRTGRETQYF
. TRBD2 TRBJ2-3 TRBV7-3 TGTGCCAGCAGCCCAGCGGGGGCAAACACAGATACGCAGTATTTT CASSPAGANTDTQYF
. . TRBJ1-1 TRBV6-1 TGTGCCAGCAGTGACCCCAAGGGGCGCGACACTGAAGCTTTCTTT CASSDPKGRDTEAFF
many . TRBJ2-4 TRBV6-1 TGTGCCAGCAGTGCAGGGTTTGAGGTAGCCAAAAACATTCAGTACTTC CASSAGFEVAKNIQYF
. TRBD2 TRBJ2-3 TRBV7-8 TGTGCCAGCAGCCTATACGGGGGGGTAGTGTCAGATACGCAGTATTTT CASSLYGGVVSDTQYF
. . TRBJ1-2 TRBV11-2 TGTGCCAGCAGCTTAACAGGGCAGCTCTATGGCTACACCTTC CASSLTGQLYGYTF
. TRBD1 TRBJ2-1 TRBV19 TGTGCCAGTATGAGGACAGGGTGGAATGAGCAGTTCTTC CASMRTGWNEQFF
. TRBD1 TRBJ1-1 TRBV3-1/TRBV3-2 TGTGCCAGCAGCCGGGGACAGTTGAACACTGAAGCTTTCTTT CASSRGQLNTEAFF
. TRBD1 TRBJ1-1 TRBV9 TGTGCCAGCAGCGTAGCAGGGGGCGGAACTGAAGCTTTCTTT CASSVAGGGTEAFF
once . TRBJ2-7 TRBV10-1 TGCGCCAGCAGTTGGACAGACACGCAGCAGTACTTC CASSWTDTQQYF
. TRBD1 TRBJ1-2 TRBV5-4 TGTGCCAGCAGCGCGGGACAGGGGGCATACTATGGCTACACCTTC CASSAGQGAYYGYTF
. . TRBJ1-2 TRBV7-3 TGTGCCAGCAGCTTAACGTGGAGGGAGGCGCTCTATGGCTACACCTTC CASSLTWREALYGYTF
few . TRBJ1-4 TRBV6-5 TGTGCCAGTTGCCAACCCCACACCGCACTGTTTTTT CASCQPHTALFF
. TRBD1 TRBJ1-2 TRBV2 TGTGCCAGCACGATCGTACAGGGGAGCCAGGGTGGCTACACCTTC CASTIVQGSQGGYTF
. . TRBJ1-1 TRBV6-6 TGTGCCAGCAGTCGGACAGAGAACACTGAAGCTTTCTTT CASSRTENTEAFF
. TRBD1 TRBJ1-1 TRBV29-1 TGCAGCGTTCAGACAGGGGGGACTACTGAAGCTTTCTTT CSVQTGGTTEAFF
. TRBD1 TRBJ1-4 TRBV4-3 TGCGCCAGCAGCCAGGCACAGGGGGCTCTGGAAAAACTGTTTTTT CASSQAQGALEKLFF
. TRBD1 TRBJ1-2 TRBV30 TGTGCCTGGGGCCAAGGGGGCTTCTATGGCTACACCTTC CAWGQGGFYGYTF
. . TRBJ1-2 TRBV19 TGTGCCACCGCCCCCAGGACACAAGCTAACTATGGCTACACCTTC CATAPRTQANYGYTF
few . TRBJ2-7 TRBV27 TGTGCCAGCAGGCCGATTCCCGGCTCCTACGAGCAGTACTTC CASRPIPGSYEQYF
. . TRBJ2-5 TRBV6-2/TRBV6-3 TGTGCCAGCAGTGCCGACAGAAGAGAGACCCAGTACTTC CASSADRRETQYF